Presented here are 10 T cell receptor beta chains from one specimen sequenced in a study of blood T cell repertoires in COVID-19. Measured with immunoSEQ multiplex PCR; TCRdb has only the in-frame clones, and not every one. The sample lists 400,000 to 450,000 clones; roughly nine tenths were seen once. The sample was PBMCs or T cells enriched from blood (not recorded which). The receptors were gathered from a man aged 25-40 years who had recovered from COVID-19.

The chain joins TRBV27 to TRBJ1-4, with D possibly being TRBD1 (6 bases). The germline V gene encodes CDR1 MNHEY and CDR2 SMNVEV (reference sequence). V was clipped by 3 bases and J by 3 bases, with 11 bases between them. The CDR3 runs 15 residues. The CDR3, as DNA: TGTGCCAGCAGTTTCGCAGGGGTCGCTAATGAAAAACTGTTTTTT. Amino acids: CASSFAGVANEKLFF.

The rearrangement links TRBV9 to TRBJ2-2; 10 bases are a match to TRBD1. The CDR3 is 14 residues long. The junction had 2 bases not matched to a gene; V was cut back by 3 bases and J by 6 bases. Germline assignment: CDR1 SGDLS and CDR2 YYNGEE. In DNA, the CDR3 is TGTGCCAGCAGCGGAGGACAGGGGGCCGGGGAGCTGTTTTTT. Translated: CASSGGQGAGELFF.

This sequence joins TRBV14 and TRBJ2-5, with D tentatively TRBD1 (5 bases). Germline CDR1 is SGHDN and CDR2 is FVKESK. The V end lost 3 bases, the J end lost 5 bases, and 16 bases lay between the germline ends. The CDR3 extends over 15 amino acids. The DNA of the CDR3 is TGTGCCAGCAGCCAGATTGGGCAACAGGCGGAGACCCAGTACTTC. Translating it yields CASSQIGQQAETQYF.

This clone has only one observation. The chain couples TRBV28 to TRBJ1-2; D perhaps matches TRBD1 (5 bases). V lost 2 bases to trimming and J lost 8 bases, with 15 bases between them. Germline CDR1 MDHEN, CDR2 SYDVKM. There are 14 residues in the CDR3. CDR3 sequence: CASSLPRGVEGYTF. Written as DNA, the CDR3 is TGTGCCAGCAGTTTACCAAGGGGTGTCGAGGGCTACACCTTC.

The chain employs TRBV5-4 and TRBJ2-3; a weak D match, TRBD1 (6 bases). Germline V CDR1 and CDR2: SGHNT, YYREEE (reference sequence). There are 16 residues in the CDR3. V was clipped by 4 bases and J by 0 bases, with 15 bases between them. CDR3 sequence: CASSNREFGSTDTQYF. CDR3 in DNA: TGTGCCAGCAGCAACAGGGAGTTTGGGAGCACAGATACGCAGTATTTT.

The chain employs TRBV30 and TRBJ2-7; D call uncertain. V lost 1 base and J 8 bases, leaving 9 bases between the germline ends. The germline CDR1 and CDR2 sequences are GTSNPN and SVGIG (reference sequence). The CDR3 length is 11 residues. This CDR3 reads CAWSEERQQYF. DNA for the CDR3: TGTGCCTGGAGTGAAGAGAGGCAGCAGTACTTC.

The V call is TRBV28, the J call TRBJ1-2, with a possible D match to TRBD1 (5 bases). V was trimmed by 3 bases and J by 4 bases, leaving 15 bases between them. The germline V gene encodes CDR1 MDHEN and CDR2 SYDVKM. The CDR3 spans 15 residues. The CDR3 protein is CASSLPGGPTYGYTF. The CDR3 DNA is TGTGCCAGCAGTTTGCCGGGGGGACCTACCTATGGCTACACCTTC.

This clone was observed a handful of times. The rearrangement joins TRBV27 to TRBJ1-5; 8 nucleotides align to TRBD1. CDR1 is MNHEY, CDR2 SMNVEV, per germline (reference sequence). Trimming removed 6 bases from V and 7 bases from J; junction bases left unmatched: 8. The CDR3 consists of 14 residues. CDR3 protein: CASRPGQERQPQHF. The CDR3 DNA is TGTGCCAGCAGACCGGGACAGGAGCGCCAGCCCCAGCATTTT.

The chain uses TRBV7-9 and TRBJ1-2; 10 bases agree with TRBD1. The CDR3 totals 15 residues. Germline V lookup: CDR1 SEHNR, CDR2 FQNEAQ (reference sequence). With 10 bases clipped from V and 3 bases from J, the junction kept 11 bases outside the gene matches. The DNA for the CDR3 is TGTGCCATCCCGGGACAGGGGCGACGGGACTATGGCTACACCTTC. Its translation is CAIPGQGRRDYGYTF.

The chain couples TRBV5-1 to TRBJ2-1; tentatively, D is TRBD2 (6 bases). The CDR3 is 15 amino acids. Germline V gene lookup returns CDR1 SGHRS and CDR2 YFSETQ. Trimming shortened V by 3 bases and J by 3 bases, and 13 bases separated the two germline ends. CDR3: CASSSPGEVYNEQFF. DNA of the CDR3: TGCGCCAGCAGCTCCCCGGGGGAGGTCTACAATGAGCAGTTCTTC.